This T cell receptor (beta chain) derives from a study of shared clonotypes between healthy human individuals. Points from the study as a whole: Some clonotypes were shared by all four sorted-subset donors, while others were not shared. The non-shared ones had lower generation probabilities than the shared ones.

On this clone: What it binds is not known.

Approximately 210 ng DNA, about 33,000 T cell genomes, went into each sorted-subset replicate PCR. Profiled with immunoSEQ multiplex PCR; TCRdb holds only in-frame clones, not every one. The sample carries millions of clones, over 85% recorded once. The naive CD8 population came from CD45RO-negative cells selected for CCR7, without terminally differentiated effector memory CD45RA+ cells. Sequencing was carried out using naive CD8+ T cells sorted from blood. This TCR was recovered from a man aged 18-30 years in good health.

CDR3 nucleotides: TGTGCCAGCAGTTTCGTCAGGGAAGGGATCAGCCCCCAGCATTTT. Its translation: CASSFVREGISPQHF. The chain joins TRBV28 to TRBJ1-5, with a tentative D call TRBD1 (5 bases). The CDR3 sequence is 15 residues long. Trimming stripped 3 bases from V and 10 bases from J, with 19 bases between. Germline CDR1 reads MDHEN; CDR2 reads SYDVKM.